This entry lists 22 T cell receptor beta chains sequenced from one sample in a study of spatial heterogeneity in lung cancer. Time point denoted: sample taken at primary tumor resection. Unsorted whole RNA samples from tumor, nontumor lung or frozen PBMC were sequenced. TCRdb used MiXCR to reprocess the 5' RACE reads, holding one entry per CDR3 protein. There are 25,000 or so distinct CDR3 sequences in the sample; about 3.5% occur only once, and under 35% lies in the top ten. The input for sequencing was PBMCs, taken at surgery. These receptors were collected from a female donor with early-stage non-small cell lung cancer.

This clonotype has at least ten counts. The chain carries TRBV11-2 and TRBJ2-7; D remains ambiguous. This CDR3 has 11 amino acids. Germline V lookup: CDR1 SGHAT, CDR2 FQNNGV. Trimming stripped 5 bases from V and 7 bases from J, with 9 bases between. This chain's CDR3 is CASSALVEQYF. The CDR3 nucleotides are TGTGCCAGCAGCGCCTTAGTAGAGCAGTACTTC.

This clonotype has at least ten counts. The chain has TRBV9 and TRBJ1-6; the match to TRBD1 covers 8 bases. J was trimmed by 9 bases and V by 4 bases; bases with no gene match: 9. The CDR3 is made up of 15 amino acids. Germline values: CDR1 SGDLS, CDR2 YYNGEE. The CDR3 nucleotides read TGTGCCAGCAGCCTCGGGCCGGACAGGGCTTCACCCCTCCACTTT. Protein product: CASSLGPDRASPLHF.

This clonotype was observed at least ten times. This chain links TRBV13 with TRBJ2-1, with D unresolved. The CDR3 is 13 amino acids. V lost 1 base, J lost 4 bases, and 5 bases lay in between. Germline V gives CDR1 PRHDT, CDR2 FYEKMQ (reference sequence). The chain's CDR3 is CASSLERYNEQFF. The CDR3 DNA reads TGTGCCAGCAGCTTAGAACGGTACAATGAGCAGTTCTTC.

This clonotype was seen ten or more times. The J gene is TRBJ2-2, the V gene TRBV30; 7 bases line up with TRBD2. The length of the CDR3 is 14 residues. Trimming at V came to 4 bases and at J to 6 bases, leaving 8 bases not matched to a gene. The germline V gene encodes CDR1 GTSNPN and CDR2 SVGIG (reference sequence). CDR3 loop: CAWKGTAGAGELFF. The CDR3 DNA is TGTGCCTGGAAAGGGACCGCGGGGGCCGGGGAGCTGTTTTTT.

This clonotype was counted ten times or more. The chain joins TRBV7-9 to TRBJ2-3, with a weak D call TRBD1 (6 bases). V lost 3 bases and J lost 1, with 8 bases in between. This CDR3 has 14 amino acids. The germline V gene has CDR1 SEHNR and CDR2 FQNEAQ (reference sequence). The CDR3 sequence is CASSFYRGTDTQYF. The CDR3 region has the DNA TGTGCCAGCAGCTTCTACAGGGGCACAGATACGCAGTATTTT.

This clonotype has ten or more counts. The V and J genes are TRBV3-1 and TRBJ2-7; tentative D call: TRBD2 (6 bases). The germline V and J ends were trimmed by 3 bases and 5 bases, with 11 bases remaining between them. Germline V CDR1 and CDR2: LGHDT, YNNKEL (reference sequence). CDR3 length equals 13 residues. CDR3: CASSQSGVNEQYF. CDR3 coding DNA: TGTGCCAGCAGCCAGTCGGGAGTGAACGAGCAGTACTTC.

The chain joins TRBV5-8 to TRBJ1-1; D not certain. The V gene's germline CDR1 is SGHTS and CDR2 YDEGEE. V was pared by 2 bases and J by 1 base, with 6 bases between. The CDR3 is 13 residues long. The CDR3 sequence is CASSFPRNTEAFF. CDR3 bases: TGTGCCAGCAGCTTTCCCCGGAACACTGAAGCTTTCTTT.

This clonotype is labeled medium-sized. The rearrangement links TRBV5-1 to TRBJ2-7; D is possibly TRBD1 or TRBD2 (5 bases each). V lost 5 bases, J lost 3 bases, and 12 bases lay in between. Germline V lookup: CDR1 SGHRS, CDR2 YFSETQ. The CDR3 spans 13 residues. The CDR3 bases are TGCGCCAGCAGTTCCGGGACCTTCTACGAGCAGTACTTC. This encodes CASSSGTFYEQYF.

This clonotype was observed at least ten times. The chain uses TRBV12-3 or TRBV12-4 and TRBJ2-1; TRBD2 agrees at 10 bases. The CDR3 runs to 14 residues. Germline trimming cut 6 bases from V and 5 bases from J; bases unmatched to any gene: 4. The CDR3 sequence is CASSTSGIHNEQFF. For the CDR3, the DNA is TGTGCCAGCAGCACTAGCGGGATACACAATGAGCAGTTCTTC.

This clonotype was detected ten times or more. For the CDR3, the DNA is TGTGCCAGCACTCCGACGAACAATCAGCCCCAGCATTTT. It specifies CASTPTNNQPQHF. The chain uses TRBV6-1 and TRBJ1-5; no clear D gene. CDR1 MNHNS and CDR2 SASEGT come from the germline V gene. V lost 7 bases, J lost 3 bases, and 10 bases lay in between. The length of the CDR3 is 13 residues.

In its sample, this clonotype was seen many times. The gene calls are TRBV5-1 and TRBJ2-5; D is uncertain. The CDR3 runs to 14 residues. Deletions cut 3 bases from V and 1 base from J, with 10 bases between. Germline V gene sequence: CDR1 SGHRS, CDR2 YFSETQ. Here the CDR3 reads CASSSRSSQETQYF. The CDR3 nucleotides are TGCGCCAGCAGCTCCCGGTCTAGCCAAGAGACCCAGTACTTC. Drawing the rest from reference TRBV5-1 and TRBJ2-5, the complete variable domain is KAGVTQTPRYLIKTRGQQVTLSCSPISGHRSVSWYQQTPGQGLQFLFEYFSETQRNKGNFPGRFSGRQFSNSRSEMNVSTLELGDSALYLCASSSRSSQETQYFGPGTRLLVL.

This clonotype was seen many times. CDR3 sequence: CRPGVENTEAFF. In DNA form, the CDR3 reads TGCAGGCCCGGGGTAGAGAACACTGAAGCTTTCTTT. The chain is built from TRBV20-1 and TRBJ1-1; D is undetermined. The CDR3 has 12 amino acids. Germline assignment: CDR1 DFQATT and CDR2 SNEGSKA (reference sequence).

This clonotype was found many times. The CDR3 spells CASSLAFSGANVLTF. Here the CDR3 DNA reads TGTGCCAGCAGTTTAGCATTCTCTGGGGCCAACGTCCTGACTTTC. V and J are TRBV27 and TRBJ2-6; D is unclear. Germline values: CDR1 MNHEY, CDR2 SMNVEV (reference sequence). The V and J ends lost 2 bases and 0 bases respectively, with 5 bases between them. This CDR3 contains 15 residues.

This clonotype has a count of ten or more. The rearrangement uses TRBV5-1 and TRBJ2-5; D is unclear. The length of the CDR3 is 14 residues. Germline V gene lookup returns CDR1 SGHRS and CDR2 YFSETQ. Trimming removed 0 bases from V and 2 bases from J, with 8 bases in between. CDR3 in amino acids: CASSLGRIQETQYF. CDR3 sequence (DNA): TGCGCCAGCAGCTTGGGTCGGATTCAAGAGACCCAGTACTTC.

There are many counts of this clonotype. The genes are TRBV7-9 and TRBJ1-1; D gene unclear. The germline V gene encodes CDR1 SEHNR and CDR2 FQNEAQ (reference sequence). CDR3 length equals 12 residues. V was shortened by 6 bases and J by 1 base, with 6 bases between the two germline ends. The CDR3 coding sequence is TGTGCCAGCAGTGAGTCGAACACTGAAGCTTTCTTT. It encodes CASSESNTEAFF.

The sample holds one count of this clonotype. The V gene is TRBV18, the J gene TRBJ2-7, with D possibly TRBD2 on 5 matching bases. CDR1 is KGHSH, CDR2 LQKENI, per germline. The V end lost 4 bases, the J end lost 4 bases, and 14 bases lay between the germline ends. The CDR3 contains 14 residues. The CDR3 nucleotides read TGTGCCAGCTCACTGAGCGGCACCTTATACGAGCAGTACTTC. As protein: CASSLSGTLYEQYF.

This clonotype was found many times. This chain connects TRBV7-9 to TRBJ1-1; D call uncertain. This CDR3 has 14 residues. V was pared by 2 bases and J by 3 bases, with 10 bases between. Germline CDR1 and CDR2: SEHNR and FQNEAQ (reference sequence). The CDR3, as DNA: TGTGCCAGCAGCTTATATCAGGCAGACACTGAAGCTTTCTTT. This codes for CASSLYQADTEAFF. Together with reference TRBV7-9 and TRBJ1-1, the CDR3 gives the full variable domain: DTGVSQNPRHKITKRGQNVTFRCDPISEHNRLYWYRQTLGQGPEFLTYFQNEAQLEKSRLLSDRFSAERPKGSFSTLEIQRTEQGDSAMYLCASSLYQADTEAFFGQGTRLTVV.

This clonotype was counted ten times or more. The CDR3: CASSLAGTGSTDTQYF. The CDR3 coding sequence is TGTGCCAGCAGTTTAGCCGGGACAGGGAGCACAGATACGCAGTATTTT. The V and J genes are TRBV12-3 or TRBV12-4 and TRBJ2-3, with 9 nucleotides matching TRBD1. Unmatched junction bases numbered 1, after V lost 0 bases and J lost 0 bases. The CDR3 contains 16 residues.

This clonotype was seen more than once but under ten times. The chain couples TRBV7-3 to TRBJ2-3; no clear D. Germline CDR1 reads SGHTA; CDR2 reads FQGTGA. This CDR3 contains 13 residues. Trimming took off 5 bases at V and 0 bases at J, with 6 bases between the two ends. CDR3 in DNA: TGTGCCAGCAGCCGGACCAGCACAGATACGCAGTATTTT. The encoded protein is CASSRTSTDTQYF.

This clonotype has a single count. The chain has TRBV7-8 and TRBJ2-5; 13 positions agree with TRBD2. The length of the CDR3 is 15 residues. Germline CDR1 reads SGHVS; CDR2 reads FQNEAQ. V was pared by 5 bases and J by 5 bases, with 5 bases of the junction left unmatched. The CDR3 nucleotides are TGTGCCAGCAGCCGGACTAGCGGGGGTTTTGAGACCCAGTACTTC. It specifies CASSRTSGGFETQYF.

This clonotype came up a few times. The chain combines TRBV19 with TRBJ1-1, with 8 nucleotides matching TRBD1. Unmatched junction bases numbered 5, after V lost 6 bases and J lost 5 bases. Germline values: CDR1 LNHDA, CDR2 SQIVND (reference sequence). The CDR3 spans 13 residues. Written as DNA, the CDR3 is TGTGCCAGTAGCCAACAGGGGGGGACTGAAGCTTTCTTT. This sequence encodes CASSQQGGTEAFF.

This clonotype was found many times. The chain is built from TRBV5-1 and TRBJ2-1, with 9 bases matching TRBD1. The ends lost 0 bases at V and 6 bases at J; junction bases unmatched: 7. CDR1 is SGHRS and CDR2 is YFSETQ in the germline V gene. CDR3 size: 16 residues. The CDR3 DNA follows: TGCGCCAGCAGCTTGGCCTGGGACAGGGCCTCCAATGAGCAGTTCTTC. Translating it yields CASSLAWDRASNEQFF.